A selection of T cell receptor beta chains follows, all from one sample in a study of T-cell reconstitution after alpha-beta-depleted transplantation in children. TCRdb processed the PCR reads anew with MiXCR; each CDR3 protein has one entry. Seen here are 200,000 to 250,000 distinct CDR3 sequences, 11% observed once, and the top ten hold roughly 28%. Sequences were derived from PBMCs, sampled before TCRalphabeta/CD19-depleted stem cell transplant. These receptors were taken from a child under two years old with acute myeloid leukemia, due to receive a stem cell transplant. Each CDR3 is given with its conserved first and last residue.

CDR3 protein: CASSQAKGENTIYF
V gene: TRBV4-2

CDR3 protein: CASSGASGTGGNQPQHF
V gene: TRBV6-1

CDR3 protein: CSVEGDSTDTQYF
V gene: TRBV29-1

CDR3 protein: CSAGLAGQDTQYF
V gene: TRBV20-1

CDR3 protein: CACQLGAARDTQYF
V gene: TRBV19

CDR3 protein: CASSLVTWGYEQYF
V gene: TRBV7-8

CDR3 protein: CASGTGMGTQYF
V gene: TRBV3-1

CDR3 protein: CASSVPLAAVLDTQYF
V gene: TRBV9

CDR3 protein: CASSLEGPHHEQYF
V gene: TRBV11-2

CDR3 protein: CASSYLVSGANVLTF
V gene: TRBV6-5

CDR3 protein: CASSFNPGGQPQHF
V gene: TRBV12-3/TRBV12-4

CDR3 protein: CASQGTGELFF
V gene: TRBV5-1

CDR3 protein: CASSQSGRGHEQFF
V gene: TRBV3-1

CDR3 protein: CSVEPPRSDTEAFF
V gene: TRBV29-1

CDR3 protein: CASAPGADTNQPQHF
V gene: TRBV5-1

CDR3 protein: CSGLAGGLTYEQYF
V gene: TRBV20-1

CDR3 protein: CASSYGGGGPHNEQFF
V gene: TRBV6-2/TRBV6-3

CDR3 protein: CSARYSAFSNQPQHF
V gene: TRBV20-1

CDR3 protein: CASSGQGPRGGYTF
V gene: TRBV2

CDR3 protein: CSVAGTGGNEQFF
V gene: TRBV29-1

CDR3 protein: CASSFEGAPENTGELFF
V gene: TRBV5-1

CDR3 protein: CSARVQQETQYF
V gene: TRBV29-1